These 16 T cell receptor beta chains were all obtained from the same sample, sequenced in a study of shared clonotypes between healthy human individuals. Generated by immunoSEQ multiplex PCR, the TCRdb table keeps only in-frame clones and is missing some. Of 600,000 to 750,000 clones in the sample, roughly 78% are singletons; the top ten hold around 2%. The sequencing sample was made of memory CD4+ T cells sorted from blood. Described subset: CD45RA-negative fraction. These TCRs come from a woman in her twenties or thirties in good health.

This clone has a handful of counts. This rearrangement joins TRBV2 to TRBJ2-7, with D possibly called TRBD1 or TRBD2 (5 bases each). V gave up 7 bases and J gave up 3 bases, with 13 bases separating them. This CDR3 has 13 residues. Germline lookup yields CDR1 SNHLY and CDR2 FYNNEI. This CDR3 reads CASNRDGVYEQYF. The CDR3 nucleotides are TGTGCCAGCAACCGGGACGGAGTCTACGAGCAGTACTTC.

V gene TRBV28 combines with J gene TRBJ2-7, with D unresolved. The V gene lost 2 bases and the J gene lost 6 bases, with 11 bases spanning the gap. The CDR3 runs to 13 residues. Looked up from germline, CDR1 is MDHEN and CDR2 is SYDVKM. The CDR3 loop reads CASSLAPVPEQYF. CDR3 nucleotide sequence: TGTGCCAGCAGTTTAGCCCCGGTTCCCGAGCAGTACTTC. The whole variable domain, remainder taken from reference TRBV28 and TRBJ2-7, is DVKVTQSSRYLVKRTGEKVFLECVQDMDHENMFWYRQDPGLGLRLIYFSYDVKMKEKGDIPEGYSVSREKKERFSLILESASTNQTSMYLCASSLAPVPEQYFGPGTRLTVT.

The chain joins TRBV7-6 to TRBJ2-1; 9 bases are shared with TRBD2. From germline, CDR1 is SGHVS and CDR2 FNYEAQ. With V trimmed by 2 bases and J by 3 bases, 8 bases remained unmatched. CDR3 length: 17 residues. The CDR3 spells CASSLSPTSGIYNEQFF. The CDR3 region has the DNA TGTGCCAGCAGCTTATCACCGACTAGCGGCATCTACAATGAGCAGTTCTTC.

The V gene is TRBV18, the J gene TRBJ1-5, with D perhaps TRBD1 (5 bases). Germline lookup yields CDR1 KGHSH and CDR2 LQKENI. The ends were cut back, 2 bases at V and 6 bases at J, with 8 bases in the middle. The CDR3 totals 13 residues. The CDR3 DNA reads TGTGCCAGCTCACCAGGGGGTTCTCAGCCCCAGCATTTT. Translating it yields CASSPGGSQPQHF.

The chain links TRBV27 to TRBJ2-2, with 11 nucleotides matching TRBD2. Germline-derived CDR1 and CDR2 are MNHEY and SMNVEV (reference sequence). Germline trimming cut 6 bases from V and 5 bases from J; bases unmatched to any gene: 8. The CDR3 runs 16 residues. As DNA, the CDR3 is TGTGCCAGCAGGCTGACTACTAGCGGGAGAACCGGGGAGCTGTTTTTT. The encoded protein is CASRLTTSGRTGELFF.

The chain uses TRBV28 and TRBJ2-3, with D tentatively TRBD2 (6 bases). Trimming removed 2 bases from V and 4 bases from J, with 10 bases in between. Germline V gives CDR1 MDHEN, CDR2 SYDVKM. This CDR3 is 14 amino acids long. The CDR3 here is CASSLGGRPDTQYF. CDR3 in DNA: TGTGCCAGCAGTTTAGGTGGGAGGCCAGATACGCAGTATTTT. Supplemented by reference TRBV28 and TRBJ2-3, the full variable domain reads DVKVTQSSRYLVKRTGEKVFLECVQDMDHENMFWYRQDPGLGLRLIYFSYDVKMKEKGDIPEGYSVSREKKERFSLILESASTNQTSMYLCASSLGGRPDTQYFGPGTRLTVL.

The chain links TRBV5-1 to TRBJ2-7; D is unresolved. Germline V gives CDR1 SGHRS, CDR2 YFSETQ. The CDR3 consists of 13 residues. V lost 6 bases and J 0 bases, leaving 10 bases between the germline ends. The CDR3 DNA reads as TGCGCCAGCACTGATGAAAACTCCTACGAGCAGTACTTC. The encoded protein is CASTDENSYEQYF.

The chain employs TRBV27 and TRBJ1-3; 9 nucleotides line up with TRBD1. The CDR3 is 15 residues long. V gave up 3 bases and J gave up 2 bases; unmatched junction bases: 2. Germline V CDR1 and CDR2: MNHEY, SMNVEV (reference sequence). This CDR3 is CASSFGTGPGNTIYF. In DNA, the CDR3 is TGTGCCAGCAGTTTCGGGACAGGGCCTGGAAACACCATATATTTT.

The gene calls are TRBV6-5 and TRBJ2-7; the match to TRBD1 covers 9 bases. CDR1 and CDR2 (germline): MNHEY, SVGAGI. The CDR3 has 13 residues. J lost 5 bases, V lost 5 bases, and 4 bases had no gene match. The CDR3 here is CASSRTGVHEQYF. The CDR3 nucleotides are TGTGCCAGCAGTCGGACAGGGGTCCACGAGCAGTACTTC.

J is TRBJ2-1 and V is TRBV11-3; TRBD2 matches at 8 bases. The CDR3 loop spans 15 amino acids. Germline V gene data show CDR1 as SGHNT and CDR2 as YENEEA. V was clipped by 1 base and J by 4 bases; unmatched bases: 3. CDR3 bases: TGTGCCAGCAGCTTAGGAATAGCGGGGTACAATGAGCAGTTCTTC. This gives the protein CASSLGIAGYNEQFF.

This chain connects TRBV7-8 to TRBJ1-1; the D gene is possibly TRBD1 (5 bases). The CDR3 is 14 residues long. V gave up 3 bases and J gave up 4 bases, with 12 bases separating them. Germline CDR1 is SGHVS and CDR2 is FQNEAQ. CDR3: CASSLQGRFTEAFF. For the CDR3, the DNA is TGTGCCAGCAGCTTGCAGGGCCGGTTCACTGAAGCTTTCTTT.

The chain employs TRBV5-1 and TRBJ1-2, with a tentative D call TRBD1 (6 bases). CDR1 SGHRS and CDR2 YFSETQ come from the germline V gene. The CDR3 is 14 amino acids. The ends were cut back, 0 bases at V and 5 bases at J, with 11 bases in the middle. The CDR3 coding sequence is TGCGCCAGCAGCTTGGGGACAGCTGCTTATGGCTACACCTTC. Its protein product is CASSLGTAAYGYTF.

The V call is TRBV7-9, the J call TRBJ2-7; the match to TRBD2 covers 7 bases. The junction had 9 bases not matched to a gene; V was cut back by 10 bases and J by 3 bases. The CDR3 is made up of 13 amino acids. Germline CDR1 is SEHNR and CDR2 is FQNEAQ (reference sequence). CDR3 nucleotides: TGTGCCACGGGGCGGGAGAACGTCTACGAGCAGTACTTC. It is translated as CATGRENVYEQYF.

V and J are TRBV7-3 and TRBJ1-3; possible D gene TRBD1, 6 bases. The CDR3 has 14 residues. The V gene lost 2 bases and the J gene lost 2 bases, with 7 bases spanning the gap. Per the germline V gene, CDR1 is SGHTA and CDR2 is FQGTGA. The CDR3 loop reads CASSLGGPGNTIYF. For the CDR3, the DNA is TGTGCCAGCAGCTTAGGGGGGCCTGGAAACACCATATATTTT.

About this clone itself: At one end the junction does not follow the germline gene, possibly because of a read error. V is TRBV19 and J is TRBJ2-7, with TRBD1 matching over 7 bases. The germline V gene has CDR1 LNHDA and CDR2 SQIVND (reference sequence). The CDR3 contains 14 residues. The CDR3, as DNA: TGTGCCAGCAGTAACTTCTACAGGGGAAACGAGCAGTACTTC. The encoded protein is CASSNFYRGNEQYF.

The CDR3 DNA reads TGCGCCAGCAGCTTGCGACTAGTACCAGATACGCAGTATTTT. Amino acids: CASSLRLVPDTQYF. The chain couples TRBV5-1 to TRBJ2-3, with D maybe TRBD2 (6 bases). Germline V gene lookup returns CDR1 SGHRS and CDR2 YFSETQ. The CDR3 totals 14 residues. Trimming removed 1 base at V and 4 bases at J, with 10 bases between.